The present T cell receptor (beta chain) was sequenced within a study of CXCR3-negative and CXCR3-positive naive CD8 T cells. Through 5' RACE with UMI labels, the TRB cDNA libraries were prepared. TCRdb reprocessed the 5' RACE reads, keeping one entry per CDR3 protein, no DNA. The sample holds thousands of distinct CDR3 sequences. Germline V gene sequence: CDR1 SEHNR, CDR2 FQNEAQ (reference sequence). The CDR3 runs to 13 residues. By frequency, this clonotype registers medium-sized. Antigen specificity is unknown. Identification of naive CD8+ T cells rested on CD45RO-CCR7+CD27+CD95- status. Points from the study as a whole: Naive subsets showed comparable surface CD5, and TCR interaction strength was also inferred from TRB CDR3 physicochemistry. Both naive subsets, CXCR3-negative and CXCR3-positive, displayed similar TRBV-TRBJ usage, unlike memory cells. Comparably high diversity marked both naive subsets, whereas memory CD8+ cells had much lower diversity.

Sequences were obtained from naive CXCR3- CD8+ T cells from blood. Indicated subset: CD45RO-CCR7+CD27+CD95- naive CD8+ T cells lacking CXCR3 (TNR3-). The chain uses TRBV7-9 and TRBJ1-1; TCRdb lists TRBD1, though no DNA is available to test this call. The receptor was derived from a human donor in good health. Some clones in this sample may be carry-over from other donors' samples. This CDR3 is CASISRGGPEAFF. The full variable domain, in which reference TRBV7-9 and TRBJ1-1 provide the parts outside the CDR3, is DTGVSQNPRHKITKRGQNVTFRCDPISEHNRLYWYRQTLGQGPEFLTYFQNEAQLEKSRLLSDRFSAERPKGSFSTLEIQRTEQGDSAMYLCASISRGGPEAFFGQGTRLTVV.